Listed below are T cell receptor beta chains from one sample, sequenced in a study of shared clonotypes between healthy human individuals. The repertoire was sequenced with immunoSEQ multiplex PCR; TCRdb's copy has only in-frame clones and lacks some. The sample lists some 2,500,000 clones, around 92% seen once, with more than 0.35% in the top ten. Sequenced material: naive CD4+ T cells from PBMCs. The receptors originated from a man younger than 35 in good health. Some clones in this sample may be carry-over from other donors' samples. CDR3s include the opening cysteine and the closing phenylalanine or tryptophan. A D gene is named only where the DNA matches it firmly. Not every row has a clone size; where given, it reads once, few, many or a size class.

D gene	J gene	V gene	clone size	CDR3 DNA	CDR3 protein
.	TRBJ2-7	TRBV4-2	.	TGTGCCAGCAGCCAAGTGATTGGTGCCTACGAGCAGTACTTC	CASSQVIGAYEQYF
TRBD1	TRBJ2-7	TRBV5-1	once	TGCGCCAGCAGCTTGGCCCCCGGGACAGGTAGCGAGCAGTACTTC	CASSLAPGTGSEQYF
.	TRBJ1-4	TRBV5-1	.	TGCGCCAGCAGCGCGGGGGGGGCGAATGAAAAACTGTTTTTT	CASSAGGANEKLFF
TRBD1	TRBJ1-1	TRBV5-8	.	TGTGCCAGCAGCTCCGGGACAGGGGTGGGCAACACTGAAGCTTTCTTT	CASSSGTGVGNTEAFF
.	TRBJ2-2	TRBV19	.	TGTGCCAGTAGCGATGCCCCCAACACCGGGGAGCTGTTTTTT	CASSDAPNTGELFF
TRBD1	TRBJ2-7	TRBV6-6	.	TGTGCCAGCAGTTACTCTTGGACAGGGGTCGAGCAGTACTTC	CASSYSWTGVEQYF
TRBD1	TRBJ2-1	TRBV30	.	TGTGCCTGGAGTACATTGACAGGGGGCAATGAGCAGTTCTTC	CAWSTLTGGNEQFF
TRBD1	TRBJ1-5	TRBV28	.	TGTGCCAGCAGTTTAAGACAGGGACATCAGCCCCAGCATTTT	CASSLRQGHQPQHF
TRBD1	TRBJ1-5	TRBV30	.	TGTGCCTGGAGTGTTCTGGGACAGGGCACTCAGCCCCAGCATTTT	CAWSVLGQGTQPQHF
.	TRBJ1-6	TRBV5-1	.	TGCGCCAGCAGCTTGGACCTGACAGTTCTTGATTCACCCCTCCACTTT	CASSLDLTVLDSPLHF
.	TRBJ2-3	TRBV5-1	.	TGCGCCAGCAGCTTGTTTACAGGTAGCACAGATACGCAGTATTTT	CASSLFTGSTDTQYF
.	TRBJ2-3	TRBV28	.	TGTGCCAGCAGTCCGCCGGGACGCTTAGATACGCAGTATTTT	CASSPPGRLDTQYF
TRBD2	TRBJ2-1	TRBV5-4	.	TGTGCCAGCAGCTTGGAGGGTAGCGGGATATACAATGAGCAGTTCTTC	CASSLEGSGIYNEQFF
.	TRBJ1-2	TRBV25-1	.	TGTGCCAGCAGCCTGGGGGGCACCTATGGCTACACCTTC	CASSLGGTYGYTF
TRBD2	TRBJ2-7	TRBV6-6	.	TGTGCCAGCAACCTAGCGGGAGAACCCTACGAGCAGTACTTC	CASNLAGEPYEQYF
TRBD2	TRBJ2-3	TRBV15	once	TGTGCCACCAGCAGAGTCGGTGCGGGAGGGCCTGGGTATTTT	CATSRVGAGGPGYF
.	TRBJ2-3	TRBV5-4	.	TGTGCCAGCAGCAGCGGGACAGATACGCAGTATTTT	CASSSGTDTQYF
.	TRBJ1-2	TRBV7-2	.	TGTGCCAGCAGCTTATCGTGGGTTGACTATGGCTACACCTTC	CASSLSWVDYGYTF
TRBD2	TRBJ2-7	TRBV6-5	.	TGTGCCAGCAGTCTAGCGGGAGGCCCCTACGAGCAGTACTTC	CASSLAGGPYEQYF
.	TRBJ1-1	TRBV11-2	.	TGTGCCAGCAGCTCCACACGGGGGGCCACTGAAGCTTTCTTT	CASSSTRGATEAFF
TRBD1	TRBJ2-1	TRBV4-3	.	TGCGCCAGCAGCCAGGGGGACAGGGACTACAATGAGCAGTTCTTC	CASSQGDRDYNEQFF
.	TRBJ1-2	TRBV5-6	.	TGTGCCAGCAGCAGCAGGGCCGGGAGGTGGAACTATGGCTACACCTTC	CASSSRAGRWNYGYTF
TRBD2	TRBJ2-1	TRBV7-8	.	TGTGCCAGCAGGATAGTAGCGGGAGAGTTCTCCTACAATGAGCAGTTCTTC	CASRIVAGEFSYNEQFF
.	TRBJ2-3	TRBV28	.	TGTGCCAGCAGGTCTGCCTCCTTACAATCTAGCACAGATACGCAGTATTTT	CASRSASLQSSTDTQYF
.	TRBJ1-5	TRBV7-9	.	TGTGCCAGCAGCTTAGAGGGCGGCCACAATCAGCCCCAGCATTTT	CASSLEGGHNQPQHF
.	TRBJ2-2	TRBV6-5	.	TGTGCCAGCAGTCAGAAGACTAGATTTGTCGGGGAGCTGTTTTTT	CASSQKTRFVGELFF
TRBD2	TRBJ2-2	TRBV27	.	TGTGCCAGCAGTTCCCAGACTAGCGGGAGTTTTACCGGGGAGCTGTTTTTT	CASSSQTSGSFTGELFF
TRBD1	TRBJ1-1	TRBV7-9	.	TGTGCCAGCAGCTTAATTGGAGGGGGCGAAGCTTTCTTT	CASSLIGGGEAFF
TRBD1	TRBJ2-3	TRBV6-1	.	TGTGCCAGCAGGGGACAGAGTCCCACAGATACGCAGTATTTT	CASRGQSPTDTQYF
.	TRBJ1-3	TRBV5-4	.	TGTGCCAGCAGCTTGAGGGGGTATGGAGGGCCTGGAAACACCATATATTTT	CASSLRGYGGPGNTIYF
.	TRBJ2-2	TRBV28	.	TGTGCCAGCCTGGGGCGGAACACCGGGGAGCTGTTTTTT	CASLGRNTGELFF
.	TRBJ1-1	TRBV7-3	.	TGTGCCAGCAGCTTAAGACAGTACATGAACACTGAAGCTTTCTTT	CASSLRQYMNTEAFF
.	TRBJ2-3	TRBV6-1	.	TGTGCCAGCAGTGAAACTTCTTGGGGCACAGATACGCAGTATTTT	CASSETSWGTDTQYF